Below are 17 T cell receptor beta chains sequenced from a single sample in a study of cytomegalovirus exposure and HLA in healthy donors (dated by TCRdb to 2016 to 2017). Libraries were made using the immunoSEQ multiplex PCR assay. For the multiplex PCR, a mixture combining 60 forward primers for TCR Vbeta segments and 13 reverse primers for TCR Jbeta segments was used. TCRdb holds this immuneACCESS table with in-frame rearrangements only. Some clones are missing; in checked studies, unresolved V genes explain under half, and the rest has no known cause. For this sample the table gives over 100,000 clones, of which roughly 72% were detected only once. In total, the top ten clones hold roughly 5.4% of the sample. The source material was PBMCs. The receptors stem from a woman aged 18-29 years in good health and CMV-seropositive.

The chain couples TRBV5-1 to TRBJ2-3; 14 bases match TRBD2. The CDR3 loop spans 20 amino acids. J lost 4 bases, V lost 2 bases, and 15 bases had no gene match. CDR1 and CDR2 (germline): SGHRS, YFSETQ. DNA for the CDR3: TGCGCCAGCAGCTTTCCGGGACTAGCGGGAGCAAACCCTCGCGCAGATACGCAGTATTTT. Amino acid sequence: CASSFPGLAGANPRADTQYF.

This chain links TRBV11-2 with TRBJ1-4; perhaps TRBD1 as D (6 bases). Germline loops: CDR1 SGHAT, CDR2 FQNNGV. CDR3 length equals 16 residues. Trimming pared 1 base from V and 8 bases from J, leaving 17 bases between. CDR3 in DNA: TGTGCCAGCAGCTTAGGCGGGGGGGCAGGGTTCGAAAAACTGTTTTTT. Its translation: CASSLGGGAGFEKLFF. Together with reference TRBV11-2 and TRBJ1-4, the CDR3 gives the full variable domain: EAGVAQSPRYKIIEKRQSVAFWCNPISGHATLYWYQQILGQGPKLLIQFQNNGVVDDSQLPKDRFSAERLKGVDSTLKIQPAKLEDSAVYLCASSLGGGAGFEKLFFGSGTQLSVL.

This sequence joins TRBV7-9 and TRBJ2-3; D remains unclear. V shed 2 bases and J shed 4 bases, with 13 bases lying between them. The CDR3 sequence is 15 residues long. Germline CDR1 SEHNR, CDR2 FQNEAQ (reference sequence). The CDR3 sequence: CASSLSLVTADTQYF. The CDR3 DNA sequence: TGTGCCAGCAGCTTATCGCTAGTAACGGCAGATACGCAGTATTTT.

This clone was found a few times. V usage is TRBV4-1 and J usage is TRBJ2-3, with 15 bases identical to TRBD2. The CDR3 is 18 residues long. The germline V gene encodes CDR1 MGHRA and CDR2 YSYEKL. The V segment lost 5 bases and the J segment 2 bases; nucleotides outside the gene matches: 8. DNA of the CDR3: TGCGCCAGCAGCTCACCGAGGACTAGCGGGAGGGCCACAGATACGCAGTATTTT. The encoded protein is CASSSPRTSGRATDTQYF.

The chain links TRBV30 to TRBJ1-5; D remains unclear. The CDR3 sequence is 14 residues long. Germline CDR1 is GTSNPN and CDR2 is SVGIG (reference sequence). The V end was cut by 0 bases, the J end by 1 base, with 7 bases between. The CDR3 DNA is TGTGCCTGGAGTGTACTGGGCAGCAATCAGCCCCAGCATTTT. This encodes CAWSVLGSNQPQHF.

This sequence joins TRBV12-5 and TRBJ1-4; no clear D. The germline V gene has CDR1 LGHNT and CDR2 FRNRAP. V lost 5 bases and J 8 bases, leaving 15 bases between the germline ends. The CDR3 loop spans 14 amino acids. The CDR3 DNA reads TGTGCTAGTGGTAACCGGGCCGCGGGCGAAAAACTGTTTTTT. The encoded protein is CASGNRAAGEKLFF.

The rearrangement links TRBV28 to TRBJ2-1; D is possibly TRBD2 (6 bases). V was cut by 1 base and J by 4 bases, with 14 bases left in between. Germline V lookup: CDR1 MDHEN, CDR2 SYDVKM. The CDR3 spans 16 residues. CDR3 region: CASSLYSGGAYNEQFF. The CDR3 nucleotides are TGTGCCAGCAGTTTATATTCAGGCGGGGCGTACAATGAGCAGTTCTTC. Looking up the rest from reference TRBV28 and TRBJ2-1 gives the full variable domain: DVKVTQSSRYLVKRTGEKVFLECVQDMDHENMFWYRQDPGLGLRLIYFSYDVKMKEKGDIPEGYSVSREKKERFSLILESASTNQTSMYLCASSLYSGGAYNEQFFGPGTRLTVL.

This clone was counted a few times. The chain links TRBV7-8 to TRBJ1-2; 12 bases match TRBD1. This CDR3 is 15 amino acids long. With 5 bases clipped from V and 5 bases from J, the junction kept 6 bases outside the gene matches. Looked up from germline, CDR1 is SGHVS and CDR2 is FQNEAQ. The CDR3 nucleotides read TGTGCCAGCAGCCCCGGGACAGGGGGCTTGTATGGCTACACCTTC. Its translation is CASSPGTGGLYGYTF.

This clone was detected a few times. This chain uses TRBV6-4 with TRBJ2-3; possibly TRBD2 for D (7 bases). The CDR3 has 15 residues. In germline, CDR1 is MRHNA, CDR2 SNTAGT. Trimming pared 0 bases from V and 4 bases from J, leaving 11 bases between. The CDR3: CASSDSGGRADTQYF. The CDR3 DNA reads as TGTGCCAGCAGTGACTCGGGGGGGCGGGCAGATACGCAGTATTTT.

This clone has only a few counts. This chain joins TRBV25-1 and TRBJ1-2, with D possibly being TRBD1 (5 bases). V lost 5 bases and J 7 bases, leaving 14 bases between the germline ends. The CDR3 covers 13 residues. Germline V lookup: CDR1 MGHDK, CDR2 SYGVNS. This chain's CDR3 is CASSPEPGGGYTF. The CDR3 DNA reads TGTGCCAGCAGTCCGGAACCCGGGGGTGGCTACACCTTC.

The CDR3 sequence: CASSVQGLANTEAFF. The CDR3 DNA is TGCGCCAGCAGCGTACAGGGGCTGGCGAACACTGAAGCTTTCTTT. The V and J genes are TRBV5-1 and TRBJ1-1, with 7 bases fitting TRBD1. CDR3 length equals 15 residues. The V gene end was trimmed by 4 bases and the J gene end by 1 base; junction bases not matched to a gene: 7. Germline loops: CDR1 SGHRS, CDR2 YFSETQ.

The chain joins TRBV18 to TRBJ1-1; D call uncertain. CDR1 KGHSH and CDR2 LQKENI come from the germline V gene. This CDR3 has 12 amino acids. Trimming took off 1 base at V and 5 bases at J, with 5 bases between the two ends. The DNA of the CDR3 is TGTGCCAGCTCACCACAGAGGACTGAAGCTTTCTTT. This sequence encodes CASSPQRTEAFF.

The CDR3 reads CASSRSGANVLTF. The CDR3 bases are TGTGCCAGCAGCCGGTCAGGGGCCAACGTCCTGACTTTC. The J gene is TRBJ2-6, the V gene TRBV27, with unresolved D. Trimming took off 6 bases at V and 4 bases at J, with 7 bases between the two ends. The CDR3 is 13 amino acids. CDR1 is MNHEY and CDR2 is SMNVEV in the germline V gene (reference sequence).

The chain joins TRBV6-6 to TRBJ2-5; TRBD2 matches at 8 bases. The CDR3 has 14 residues. J lost 4 bases, V lost 0 bases, and 1 base had no gene match. Per the germline V gene, CDR1 is MNHNY and CDR2 is SVGAGI (reference sequence). CDR3 loop: CASSYSSGGETQYF. The CDR3 nucleotides read TGTGCCAGCAGTTACTCGAGCGGGGGAGAGACCCAGTACTTC.

DNA for the CDR3: TGTGCCAGCAGCGTTAGCGGGAGCTCCTACAATGAGCAGTTCTTC. It specifies CASSVSGSSYNEQFF. V is TRBV7-2 and J is TRBJ2-1; 9 bases map to TRBD2. Germline V gene lookup returns CDR1 SGHTA and CDR2 FQGNSA. V dropped 5 bases and J dropped 0; count of bases not matched to a gene: 2. The CDR3 totals 15 residues.

The chain uses TRBV15 and TRBJ2-7; 7 nucleotides line up with TRBD1. V was pared by 0 bases and J by 6 bases, with 5 bases of the junction left unmatched. The CDR3 loop spans 14 amino acids. Per the germline V gene, CDR1 is LNHNV and CDR2 is YYDKDF (reference sequence). CDR3 in amino acids: CATSREQGLGEQYF. The DNA of the CDR3 is TGTGCCACCAGCAGAGAACAGGGGCTGGGCGAGCAGTACTTC.

Judged by abundance, this clone is medium-sized. CDR3 residues: CASSLGPGQGFNEQFF. CDR3 nucleotides: TGTGCCAGCAGCTTAGGTCCGGGACAGGGTTTCAACGAGCAGTTCTTC. V usage is TRBV11-2 and J usage is TRBJ2-1; 9 bases are a match to TRBD1. The CDR3 loop spans 16 amino acids. The germline V gene encodes CDR1 SGHAT and CDR2 FQNNGV. Germline trimming cut 1 base from V and 10 bases from J; bases unmatched to any gene: 11. The whole variable domain, filled in from reference TRBV11-2 and TRBJ2-1, reads EAGVAQSPRYKIIEKRQSVAFWCNPISGHATLYWYQQILGQGPKLLIQFQNNGVVDDSQLPKDRFSAERLKGVDSTLKIQPAKLEDSAVYLCASSLGPGQGFNEQFFGPGTRLTVL.